One and the same sample provided the 3 T cell receptor beta chains below, sequenced in a study of blood T cell repertoires in COVID-19. Profiled with immunoSEQ multiplex PCR; TCRdb holds only in-frame clones, not every one. The sample comprises 29,000 or so clones, 92% of which are singletons, and more than 2% rests with the top ten. The sequenced material came from peripheral blood. All receptors come from a man in his fifties or sixties with active COVID-19.

This clone came up a few times. This chain joins TRBV6-4 and TRBJ2-2; 9 bases align to TRBD2. The CDR3 sequence is 15 residues long. The J segment lost 7 bases and the V segment lost 4 bases, leaving 7 bases of the junction unmatched. The germline gives CDR1 MRHNA, CDR2 SNTAGT. CDR3 in amino acids: CASSAGTSPGGELFF. The CDR3 DNA reads TGTGCCAGCAGTGCAGGGACTAGCCCCGGCGGGGAGCTGTTTTTT.

The chain couples TRBV15 to TRBJ2-7; 7 bases are a match to TRBD1. Germline V gene lookup returns CDR1 LNHNV and CDR2 YYDKDF (reference sequence). J lost 5 bases, V lost 1 base, and 20 bases had no gene match. This CDR3 spans 19 amino acids. The CDR3 loop is CATSRGDVMRGHSYHEQYF. The CDR3, as DNA: TGTGCCACCAGCAGAGGGGACGTGATGAGGGGGCACTCCTATCACGAGCAGTACTTC.

The chain employs TRBV28 and TRBJ2-6; TRBD2 matches 9 bases. Losses at the gene ends were 6 bases for V and 3 bases for J; bases not matched to a gene: 6. Germline values: CDR1 MDHEN, CDR2 SYDVKM. The CDR3 is 16 amino acids. The CDR3: CASSIAGVSGANVLTF. CDR3 sequence (DNA): TGTGCCAGCAGCATAGCGGGAGTGAGTGGGGCCAACGTCCTGACTTTC.